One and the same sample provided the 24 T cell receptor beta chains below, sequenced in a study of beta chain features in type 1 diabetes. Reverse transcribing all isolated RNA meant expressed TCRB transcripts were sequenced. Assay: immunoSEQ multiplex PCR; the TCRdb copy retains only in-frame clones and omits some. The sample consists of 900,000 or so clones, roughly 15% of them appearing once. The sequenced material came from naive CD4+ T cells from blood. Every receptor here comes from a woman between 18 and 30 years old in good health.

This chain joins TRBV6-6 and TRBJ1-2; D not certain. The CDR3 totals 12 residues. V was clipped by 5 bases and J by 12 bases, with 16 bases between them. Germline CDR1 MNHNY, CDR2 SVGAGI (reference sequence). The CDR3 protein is CASSTTLRNNTF. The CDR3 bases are TGTGCCAGCAGTACGACACTCCGTAATAACACCTTC.

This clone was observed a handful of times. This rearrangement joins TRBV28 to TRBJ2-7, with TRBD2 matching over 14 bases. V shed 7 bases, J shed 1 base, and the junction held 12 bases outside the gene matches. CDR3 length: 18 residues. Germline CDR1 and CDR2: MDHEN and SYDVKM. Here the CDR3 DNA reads TGTGCCAGCATATCGCCGGGACTAGCGGGGGTTAGGTCCTACGAGCAGTACTTC. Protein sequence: CASISPGLAGVRSYEQYF.

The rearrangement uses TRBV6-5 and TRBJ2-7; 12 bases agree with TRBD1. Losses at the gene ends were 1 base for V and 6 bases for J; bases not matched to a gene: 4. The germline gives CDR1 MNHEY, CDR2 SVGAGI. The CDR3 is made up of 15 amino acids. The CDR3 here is CASSYWGTGGSEQYF. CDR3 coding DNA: TGTGCCAGCAGTTACTGGGGGACAGGGGGCTCCGAGCAGTACTTC.

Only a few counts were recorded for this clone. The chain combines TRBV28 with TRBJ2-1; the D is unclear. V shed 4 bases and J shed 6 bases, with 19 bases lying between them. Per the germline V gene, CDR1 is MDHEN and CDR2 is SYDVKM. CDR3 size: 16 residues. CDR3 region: CASSWAWWLNSNEQFF. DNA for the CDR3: TGTGCCAGCAGTTGGGCTTGGTGGCTCAACTCCAATGAGCAGTTCTTC. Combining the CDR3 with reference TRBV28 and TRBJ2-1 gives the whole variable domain DVKVTQSSRYLVKRTGEKVFLECVQDMDHENMFWYRQDPGLGLRLIYFSYDVKMKEKGDIPEGYSVSREKKERFSLILESASTNQTSMYLCASSWAWWLNSNEQFFGPGTRLTVL.

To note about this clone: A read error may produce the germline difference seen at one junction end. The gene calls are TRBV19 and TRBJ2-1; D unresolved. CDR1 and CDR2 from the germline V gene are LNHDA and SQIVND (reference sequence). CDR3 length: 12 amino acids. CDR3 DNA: TGTGCCAGTAGTCTAGAAAACGCTGAGCAGTTCTTC. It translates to CASSLENAEQFF.

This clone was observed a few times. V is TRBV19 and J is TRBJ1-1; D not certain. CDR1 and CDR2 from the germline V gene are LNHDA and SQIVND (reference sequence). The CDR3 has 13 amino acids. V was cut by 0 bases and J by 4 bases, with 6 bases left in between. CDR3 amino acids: CASSIDQSTEAFF. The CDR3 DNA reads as TGTGCCAGTAGTATAGATCAAAGCACTGAAGCTTTCTTT. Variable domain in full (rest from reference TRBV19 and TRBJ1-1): DGGITQSPKYLFRKEGQNVTLSCEQNLNHDAMYWYRQDPGQGLRLIYYSQIVNDFQKGDIAEGYSVSREKKESFPLTVTSAQKNPTAFYLCASSIDQSTEAFFGQGTRLTVV.

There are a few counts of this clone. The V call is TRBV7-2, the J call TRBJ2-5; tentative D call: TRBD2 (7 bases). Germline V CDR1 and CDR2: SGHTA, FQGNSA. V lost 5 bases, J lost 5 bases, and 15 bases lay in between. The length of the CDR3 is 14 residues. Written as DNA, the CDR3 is TGTGCCAGCAGCCAGAACGGGGGGCAGGAGACCCAGTACTTC. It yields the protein CASSQNGGQETQYF.

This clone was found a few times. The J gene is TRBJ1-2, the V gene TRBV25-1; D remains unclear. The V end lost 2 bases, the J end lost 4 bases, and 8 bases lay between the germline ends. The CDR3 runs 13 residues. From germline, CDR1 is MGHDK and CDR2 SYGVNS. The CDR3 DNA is TGTGCCAGCAGTGAACCCGACCTCTATGGCTACACCTTC. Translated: CASSEPDLYGYTF.

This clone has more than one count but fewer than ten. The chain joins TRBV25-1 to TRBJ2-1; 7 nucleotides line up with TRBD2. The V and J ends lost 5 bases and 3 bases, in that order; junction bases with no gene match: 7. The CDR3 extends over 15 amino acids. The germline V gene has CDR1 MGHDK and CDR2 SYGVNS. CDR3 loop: CASSRGEGYYNEQFF. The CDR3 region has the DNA TGTGCCAGCAGTCGGGGGGAAGGGTACTACAATGAGCAGTTCTTC.

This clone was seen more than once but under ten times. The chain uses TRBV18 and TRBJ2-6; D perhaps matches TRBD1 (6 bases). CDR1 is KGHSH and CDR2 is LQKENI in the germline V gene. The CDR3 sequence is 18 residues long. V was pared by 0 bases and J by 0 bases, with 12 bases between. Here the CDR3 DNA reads TGTGCCAGCTCACCACCCGGGACATTCGGCTCTGGGGCCAACGTCCTGACTTTC. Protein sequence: CASSPPGTFGSGANVLTF.

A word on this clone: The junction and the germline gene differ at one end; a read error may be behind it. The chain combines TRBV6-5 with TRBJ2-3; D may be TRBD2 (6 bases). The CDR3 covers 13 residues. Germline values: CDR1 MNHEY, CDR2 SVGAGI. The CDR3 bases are TGTGCCATCAGTGAGTCGGGAGAGGATACGCAGTATTTT. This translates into CAISESGEDTQYF.

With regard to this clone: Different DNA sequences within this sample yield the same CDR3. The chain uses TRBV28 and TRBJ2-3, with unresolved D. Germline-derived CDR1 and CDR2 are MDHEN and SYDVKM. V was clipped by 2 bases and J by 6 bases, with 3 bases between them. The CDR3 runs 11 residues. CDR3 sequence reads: CASSLLDTQYF. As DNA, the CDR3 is TGTGCCAGCAGTTTACTTGATACGCAGTATTTT.

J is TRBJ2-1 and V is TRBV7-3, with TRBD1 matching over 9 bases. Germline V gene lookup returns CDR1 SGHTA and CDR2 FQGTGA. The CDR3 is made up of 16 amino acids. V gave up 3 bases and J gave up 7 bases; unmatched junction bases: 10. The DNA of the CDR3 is TGTGCCAGCAGCTTGAGGGGACAGGGAGGAGAAAATGAGCAGTTCTTC. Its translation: CASSLRGQGGENEQFF.

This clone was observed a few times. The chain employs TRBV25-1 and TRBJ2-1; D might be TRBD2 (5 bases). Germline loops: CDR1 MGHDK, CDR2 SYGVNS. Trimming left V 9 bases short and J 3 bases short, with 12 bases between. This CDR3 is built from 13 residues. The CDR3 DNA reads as TGTGCCAGTAAGGACTTTCTCTACAATGAGCAGTTCTTC. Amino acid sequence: CASKDFLYNEQFF.

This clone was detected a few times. CDR3 sequence (DNA): TGTGCCAGCAGTTACCCGGGTGCGGGTGAGACTGAAGCTTTCTTT. Protein sequence: CASSYPGAGETEAFF. The chain couples TRBV6-5 to TRBJ1-1; D is unclear. This CDR3 is built from 15 residues. The germline V gene encodes CDR1 MNHEY and CDR2 SVGAGI. Trimming removed 2 bases from V and 5 bases from J, with 15 bases in between.

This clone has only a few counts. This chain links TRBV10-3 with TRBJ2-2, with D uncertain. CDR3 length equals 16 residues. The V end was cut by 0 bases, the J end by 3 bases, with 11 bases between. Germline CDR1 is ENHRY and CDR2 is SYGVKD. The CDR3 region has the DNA TGTGCCATCAGTGAGTCGAGAAGTCAGCACACCGGGGAGCTGTTTTTT. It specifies CAISESRSQHTGELFF.

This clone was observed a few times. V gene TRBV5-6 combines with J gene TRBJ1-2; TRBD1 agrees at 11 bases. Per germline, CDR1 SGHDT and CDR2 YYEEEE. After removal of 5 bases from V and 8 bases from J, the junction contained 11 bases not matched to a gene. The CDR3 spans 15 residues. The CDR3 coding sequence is TGTGCCAGCAGTCCACTGGACAGGGGGCTCAGAGGCTACACCTTC. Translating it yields CASSPLDRGLRGYTF. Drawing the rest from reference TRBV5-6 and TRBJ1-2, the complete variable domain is DAGVTQSPTHLIKTRGQQVTLRCSPKSGHDTVSWYQQALGQGPQFIFQYYEEEERQRGNFPDRFSGHQFPNYSSELNVNALLLGDSALYLCASSPLDRGLRGYTFGSGTRLTVV.

DNA for the CDR3: TGTGCCAGCAGTCAGCGGGCCCGTAGGGAGCAGTACTTC. This gives the protein CASSQRARREQYF. This chain links TRBV28 with TRBJ2-7, with a possible D match to TRBD2 (6 bases). Germline values: CDR1 MDHEN, CDR2 SYDVKM. V was trimmed by 5 bases and J by 7 bases, leaving 15 bases between them. This CDR3 contains 13 residues.

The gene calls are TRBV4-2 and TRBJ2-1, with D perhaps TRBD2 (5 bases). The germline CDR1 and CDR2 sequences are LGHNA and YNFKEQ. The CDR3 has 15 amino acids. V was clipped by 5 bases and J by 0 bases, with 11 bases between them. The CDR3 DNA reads TGTGCCAGCAGCTTGGATCGGGGCTCCTACAATGAGCAGTTCTTC. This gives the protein CASSLDRGSYNEQFF.

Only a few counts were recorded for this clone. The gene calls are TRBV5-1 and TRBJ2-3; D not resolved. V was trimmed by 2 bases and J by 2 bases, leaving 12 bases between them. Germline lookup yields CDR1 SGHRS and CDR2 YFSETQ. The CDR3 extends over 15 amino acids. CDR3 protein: CASSLSADPTDTQYF. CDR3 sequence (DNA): TGCGCCAGCAGCTTATCAGCTGACCCCACAGATACGCAGTATTTT.

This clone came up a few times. This CDR3 reads CASSHIIPTSGNTGELFF. In DNA, the CDR3 is TGCGCCAGCAGTCACATTATTCCGACTAGCGGCAACACCGGGGAGCTGTTTTTT. The chain joins TRBV4-1 to TRBJ2-2, with 9 bases identical to TRBD2. Germline V gives CDR1 MGHRA, CDR2 YSYEKL. Trimming at V came to 6 bases and at J to 2 bases, leaving 13 bases not matched to a gene. The CDR3 has 18 amino acids.

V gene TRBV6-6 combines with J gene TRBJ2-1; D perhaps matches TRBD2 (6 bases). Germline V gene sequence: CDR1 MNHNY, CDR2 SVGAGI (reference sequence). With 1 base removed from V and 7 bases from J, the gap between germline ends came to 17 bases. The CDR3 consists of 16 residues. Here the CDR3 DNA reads TGTGCCAGCAGTTACTTAACGCGGGATAAGGGGAATGAGCAGTTCTTC. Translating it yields CASSYLTRDKGNEQFF.

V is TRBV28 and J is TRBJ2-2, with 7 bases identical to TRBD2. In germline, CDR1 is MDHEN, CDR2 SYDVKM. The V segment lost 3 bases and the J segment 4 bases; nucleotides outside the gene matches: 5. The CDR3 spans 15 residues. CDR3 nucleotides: TGTGCCAGCAGTTTTTCGGGGGGAAGCACCGGGGAGCTGTTTTTT. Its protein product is CASSFSGGSTGELFF.

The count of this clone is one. Here the CDR3 DNA reads TGTGCCAGCAGCTCAAACGTTCGTCCTGAAGCTTTCTTT. It specifies CASSSNVRPEAFF. V gene TRBV5-4 combines with J gene TRBJ1-1; the D is unclear. V lost 3 bases and J 6 bases, leaving 12 bases between the germline ends. CDR3 size: 13 residues. The V gene's germline CDR1 is SGHNT and CDR2 YYREEE (reference sequence).